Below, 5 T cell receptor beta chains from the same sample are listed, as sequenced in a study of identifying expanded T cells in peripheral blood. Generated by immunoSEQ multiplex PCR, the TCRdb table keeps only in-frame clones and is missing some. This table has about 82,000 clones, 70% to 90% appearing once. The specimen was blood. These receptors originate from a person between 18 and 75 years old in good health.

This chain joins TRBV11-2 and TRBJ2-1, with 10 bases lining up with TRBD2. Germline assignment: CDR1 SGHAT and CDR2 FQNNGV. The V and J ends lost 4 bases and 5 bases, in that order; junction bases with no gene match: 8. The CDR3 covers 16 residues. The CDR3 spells CASSSTGTSVDNEQFF. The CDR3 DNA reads TGTGCCAGCAGCTCAACCGGGACTAGCGTCGACAATGAGCAGTTCTTC.

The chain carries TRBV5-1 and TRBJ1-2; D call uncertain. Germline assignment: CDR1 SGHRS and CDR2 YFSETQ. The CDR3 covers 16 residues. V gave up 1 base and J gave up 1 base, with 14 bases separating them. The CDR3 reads CASSLTGSYLNYGYTF. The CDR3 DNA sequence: TGCGCCAGCAGCTTGACCGGGTCTTACCTTAACTATGGCTACACCTTC. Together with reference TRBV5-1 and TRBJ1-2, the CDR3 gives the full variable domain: KAGVTQTPRYLIKTRGQQVTLSCSPISGHRSVSWYQQTPGQGLQFLFEYFSETQRNKGNFPGRFSGRQFSNSRSEMNVSTLELGDSALYLCASSLTGSYLNYGYTFGSGTRLTVV.

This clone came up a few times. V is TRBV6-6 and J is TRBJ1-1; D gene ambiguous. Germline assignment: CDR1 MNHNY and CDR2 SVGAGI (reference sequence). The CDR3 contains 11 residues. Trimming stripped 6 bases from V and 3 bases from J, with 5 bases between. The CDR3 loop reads CASRRDTEAFF. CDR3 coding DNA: TGTGCCAGCAGAAGGGACACTGAAGCTTTCTTT.

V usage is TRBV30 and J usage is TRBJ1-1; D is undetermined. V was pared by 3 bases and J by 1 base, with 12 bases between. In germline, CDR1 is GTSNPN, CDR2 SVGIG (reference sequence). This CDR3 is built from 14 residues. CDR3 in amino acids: CAWRVGAGNTEAFF. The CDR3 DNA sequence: TGTGCCTGGAGGGTAGGCGCGGGGAACACTGAAGCTTTCTTT.

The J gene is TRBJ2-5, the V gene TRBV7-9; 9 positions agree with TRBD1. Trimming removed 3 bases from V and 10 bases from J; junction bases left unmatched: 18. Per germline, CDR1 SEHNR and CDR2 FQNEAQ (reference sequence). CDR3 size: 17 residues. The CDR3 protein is CASSFPNRGPGAYDQYF. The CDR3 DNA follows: TGTGCCAGCAGCTTTCCGAACAGGGGGCCTGGGGCATATGACCAGTACTTC. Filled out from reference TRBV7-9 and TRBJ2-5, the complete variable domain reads DTGVSQNPRHKITKRGQNVTFRCDPISEHNRLYWYRQTLGQGPEFLTYFQNEAQLEKSRLLSDRFSAERPKGSFSTLEIQRTEQGDSAMYLCASSFPNRGPGAYDQYFGPGTRLLVL.